This T cell receptor (beta chain) comes out of a study of a mutant IDH1 vaccine in newly diagnosed glioma. The study, taken as a whole, reports: A vaccine-induced immune response developed in 93.3% of the patients.

This clone has only one observation. No antigen is known for it. Sequencing used immunoSEQ multiplex PCR; TCRdb keeps in-frame clones, though not all of them. Of roughly 35,000 clones in the sample, approximately 91% were seen once. In germline, CDR1 is MNHEY, CDR2 SVGAGI. With V trimmed by 6 bases and J by 5 bases, 3 bases remained unmatched. The CDR3 loop spans 14 amino acids. The time point was: baseline, week 1 (first vaccination visit). Documented treatment: pre-vaccination baseline after standard-of-care therapy. Sequenced material: PBMCs, taken from a glioma patient treated with radiotherapy, temozolomide or both. The source of this sequence is a woman in her 40s with glioma. The gene calls are TRBV6-5 and TRBJ2-1; TRBD2 matches 11 bases. The CDR3 protein is CASSLAGGNNEQFF. CDR3 coding DNA: TGTGCCAGCAGCTTAGCGGGAGGGAACAATGAGCAGTTCTTC.